These 30 T cell receptor beta chains originate from one sample sequenced in a study of shared clonotypes between healthy human individuals. Positively selected for CCR7, the CD45RO-negative cells used as naive CD8 cells excluded terminally differentiated effector memory CD45RA+ cells. Method: immunoSEQ multiplex PCR; TCRdb's copy keeps in-frame clones and lacks some. The sample consists of roughly 590,000 clones, 95% to 96% of them appearing once. Input material: naive CD8+ T cells sorted from blood. The receptors were sampled from a woman in her twenties or thirties in good health.

The rearrangement links TRBV9 to TRBJ2-7; a weak D match, TRBD2 (6 bases). Trimming pared 4 bases from V and 4 bases from J, leaving 18 bases between. CDR1 and CDR2 (germline): SGDLS, YYNGEE. The CDR3 totals 15 residues. CDR3 sequence: CASSPISGGFYEQYF. DNA for the CDR3: TGTGCCAGCAGCCCGATCAGCGGAGGGTTTTACGAGCAGTACTTC.

The gene calls are TRBV9 and TRBJ2-7; unclear D gene. CDR1 is SGDLS, CDR2 YYNGEE, per germline. This CDR3 spans 13 amino acids. Trimming pared 0 bases from V and 3 bases from J, leaving 7 bases between. DNA for the CDR3: TGTGCCAGCAGCGTAGGTCAAGACTACGAGCAGTACTTC. Protein product: CASSVGQDYEQYF.

The V gene is TRBV13, the J gene TRBJ1-1; D is unclear. Trimming took 7 bases from V and 4 from J, leaving 19 bases between them. The CDR3 is 15 amino acids. CDR1 PRHDT and CDR2 FYEKMQ come from the germline V gene (reference sequence). The CDR3 sequence is CASKGKGIVITEAFF. The CDR3 coding sequence is TGTGCCAGCAAAGGTAAAGGGATCGTGATCACTGAAGCTTTCTTT.

Concerning this clone itself: Other nucleotide sequences in the sample specify the same CDR3. V and J are TRBV27 and TRBJ1-1, with D perhaps TRBD1 (6 bases). With 3 bases removed from V and 0 bases from J, the gap between germline ends came to 8 bases. Germline CDR1 MNHEY, CDR2 SMNVEV (reference sequence). The CDR3 spans 14 residues. As DNA, the CDR3 is TGTGCCAGCAGTTTTGGGGGCCTGAACACTGAAGCTTTCTTT. Residues: CASSFGGLNTEAFF.

V and J are TRBV30 and TRBJ2-6, with 7 bases that match TRBD2. V dropped 0 bases and J dropped 0; count of bases not matched to a gene: 8. This CDR3 has 18 amino acids. Germline V lookup: CDR1 GTSNPN, CDR2 SVGIG (reference sequence). The CDR3 bases are TGTGCCTGGAGTGTAGAACTAGCGCTTAACTCTGGGGCCAACGTCCTGACTTTC. Its protein product is CAWSVELALNSGANVLTF. The whole variable domain, filled in from reference TRBV30 and TRBJ2-6, reads SQTIHQWPATLVQPVGSPLSLECTVEGTSNPNLYWYRQAAGRGLQLLFYSVGIGQISSEVPQNLSASRPQDRQFILSSKKLLLSDSGFYLCAWSVELALNSGANVLTFGAGSRLTVL.

The V and J genes are TRBV29-1 and TRBJ1-2, with unresolved D. Germline V gene data show CDR1 as SQVTM and CDR2 as ANQGSEA. The CDR3 is 11 amino acids. Deletions cut 0 bases from V and 9 bases from J, with 8 bases between. The CDR3 is CSVEDTPSYTF. The CDR3 DNA is TGCAGCGTTGAAGATACCCCTAGCTACACCTTC.

The genes are TRBV5-1 and TRBJ2-1; 14 positions match TRBD2. Germline CDR1 SGHRS, CDR2 YFSETQ. V dropped 0 bases and J dropped 6; count of bases not matched to a gene: 8. This CDR3 region has 18 residues. CDR3 sequence reads: CASSLAGKTSGRANEQFF. In DNA form, the CDR3 reads TGCGCCAGCAGCTTGGCCGGAAAGACTAGCGGGAGGGCCAATGAGCAGTTCTTC.

The chain joins TRBV13 to TRBJ2-3; 14 bases are a match to TRBD2. This CDR3 is built from 16 residues. In germline, CDR1 is PRHDT, CDR2 FYEKMQ (reference sequence). V was clipped by 5 bases and J by 6 bases; unmatched bases: 7. The CDR3 coding sequence is TGTGCCAGCAGCAGTAGGACTAGCGGGAGGCTCGATACGCAGTATTTT. Translated, it gives CASSSRTSGRLDTQYF.

V gene TRBV5-1 combines with J gene TRBJ2-7; D may be TRBD2 (5 bases). V was trimmed by 0 bases and J by 0 bases, leaving 13 bases between them. Germline V gives CDR1 SGHRS, CDR2 YFSETQ. The CDR3 spans 16 residues. The CDR3 nucleotides read TGCGCCAGCAGCTTGGATGCCCCCGGGAACTCCTACGAGCAGTACTTC. Protein product: CASSLDAPGNSYEQYF.

This sequence joins TRBV28 and TRBJ1-5; no definite D call. V shed 1 base and J shed 7 bases, with 8 bases lying between them. Germline CDR1 and CDR2: MDHEN and SYDVKM. The CDR3 has 13 amino acids. CDR3 in amino acids: CASSLFINQPQHF. In DNA, the CDR3 is TGTGCCAGCAGTTTATTTATTAACCAGCCCCAGCATTTT.

The chain recombines TRBV6-1 with TRBJ2-7; 7 nucleotides agree with TRBD1. The J segment lost 4 bases and the V segment lost 4 bases, leaving 10 bases of the junction unmatched. Germline assignment: CDR1 MNHNS and CDR2 SASEGT. The CDR3 is made up of 15 amino acids. The CDR3 is CASSGILTGEYEQYF. The CDR3 DNA reads TGTGCCAGCAGTGGGATTCTAACAGGGGAATACGAGCAGTACTTC.

The chain is built from TRBV27 and TRBJ2-1; 8 positions match TRBD1. Germline lookup yields CDR1 MNHEY and CDR2 SMNVEV (reference sequence). The junction had 12 bases not matched to a gene; V was cut back by 7 bases and J by 10 bases. CDR3 length: 14 residues. The CDR3 here is CASTPTGGLREQFF. For the CDR3, the DNA is TGTGCCAGCACTCCCACAGGGGGGCTGAGGGAGCAGTTCTTC.

The chain combines TRBV19 with TRBJ2-7, with 10 bases fitting TRBD1. In germline, CDR1 is LNHDA, CDR2 SQIVND (reference sequence). This CDR3 contains 12 residues. V was clipped by 7 bases and J by 4 bases; unmatched bases: 1. Written as DNA, the CDR3 is TGTGCCAGTATGGGACAGGGGTACGAGCAGTACTTC. Amino acid sequence: CASMGQGYEQYF.

In its sample, this clone was seen once. This rearrangement joins TRBV19 to TRBJ2-1, with 7 bases that match TRBD1. The CDR3 length is 15 residues. Looked up from germline, CDR1 is LNHDA and CDR2 is SQIVND (reference sequence). V lost 1 base, J lost 8 bases, and 8 bases stayed unmatched. This CDR3 is CASSIVGTVIYEQFF. DNA for the CDR3: TGTGCCAGTAGTATAGTTGGGACAGTGATATATGAGCAGTTCTTC. Using reference TRBV19 and TRBJ2-1 for the parts outside the CDR3, the full variable domain is DGGITQSPKYLFRKEGQNVTLSCEQNLNHDAMYWYRQDPGQGLRLIYYSQIVNDFQKGDIAEGYSVSREKKESFPLTVTSAQKNPTAFYLCASSIVGTVIYEQFFGPGTRLTVL.

V is TRBV6-5 and J is TRBJ1-4; D remains unclear. From germline, CDR1 is MNHEY and CDR2 SVGAGI. The CDR3 length is 13 residues. Trimming left V 10 bases short and J 11 bases short, with 20 bases between. The CDR3 protein is CATSPSPGGKLFF. The CDR3, as DNA: TGTGCCACCTCTCCTTCCCCCGGCGGGAAACTGTTTTTT.

V usage is TRBV5-6 and J usage is TRBJ2-7, with TRBD2 matching 10 bases. Germline-derived CDR1 and CDR2 are SGHDT and YYEEEE. Trimming cost V 1 base and J 5 bases; bases outside gene matches: 6. The CDR3 is made up of 15 amino acids. The CDR3 DNA reads as TGTGCCAGCAGCTTGTACAGCGGGAGGGCACACGAGCAGTACTTC. Its protein product is CASSLYSGRAHEQYF. Full variable domain (remainder filled in from reference TRBV5-6 and TRBJ2-7): DAGVTQSPTHLIKTRGQQVTLRCSPKSGHDTVSWYQQALGQGPQFIFQYYEEEERQRGNFPDRFSGHQFPNYSSELNVNALLLGDSALYLCASSLYSGRAHEQYFGPGTRLTVT.

The chain combines TRBV7-3 with TRBJ1-1, with 10 nucleotides matching TRBD1. Looked up from germline, CDR1 is SGHTA and CDR2 is FQGTGA. The J segment lost 4 bases and the V segment lost 6 bases, leaving 8 bases of the junction unmatched. The CDR3 is 15 amino acids. The chain's CDR3 is CASSWTGGSSTEAFF. The CDR3 region has the DNA TGTGCCAGCAGTTGGACAGGGGGTTCTAGCACTGAAGCTTTCTTT. The full variable domain, with the rest looked up from reference TRBV7-3 and TRBJ1-1, is GAGVSQTPSNKVTEKGKYVELRCDPISGHTALYWYRQSLGQGPEFLIYFQGTGAADDSGLPNDRFFAVRPEGSVSTLKIQRTERGDSAVYLCASSWTGGSSTEAFFGQGTRLTVV.

The J gene is TRBJ2-1, the V gene TRBV4-1; D is uncertain. The CDR3 length is 12 residues. Between the trimmed V and J ends, which lost 4 bases and 9 bases, there was a span of 10 bases. Per germline, CDR1 MGHRA and CDR2 YSYEKL. CDR3 amino acids: CASSLVWSEQFF. The DNA for the CDR3 is TGCGCCAGCAGCCTGGTCTGGTCTGAGCAGTTCTTC.

The V gene is TRBV5-4, the J gene TRBJ2-4; D might be TRBD2 (5 bases). Trimming cost V 0 bases and J 0 bases, with 13 bases left between them. This CDR3 has 17 amino acids. Germline CDR1 is SGHNT and CDR2 is YYREEE (reference sequence). The CDR3 sequence is CASSLEAGGLAKNIQYF. CDR3 nucleotides: TGTGCCAGCAGCTTGGAAGCCGGCGGGCTAGCCAAAAACATTCAGTACTTC.

This clone was observed a single time. V usage is TRBV6-5 and J usage is TRBJ1-4; no definite D call. The CDR3 extends over 14 amino acids. Per the germline V gene, CDR1 is MNHEY and CDR2 is SVGAGI. The germline V and J ends were trimmed by 6 bases and 3 bases, with 11 bases remaining between them. The CDR3 loop reads CASRPASSNEKLFF. Here the CDR3 DNA reads TGTGCCAGCAGGCCCGCCAGCTCTAATGAAAAACTGTTTTTT.

This clone was seen just once. V is TRBV6-1 and J is TRBJ2-3; no definite D call. CDR1 is MNHNS, CDR2 SASEGT, per germline. V was clipped by 4 bases and J by 0 bases, with 11 bases between them. The CDR3 is 15 residues long. CDR3 nucleotides: TGTGCCAGCAGTGGACTCAGGTCCAGCACAGATACGCAGTATTTT. Amino acid sequence: CASSGLRSSTDTQYF.

Note on this clone: This sample includes further DNA sequences coding for the same CDR3. This chain links TRBV28 with TRBJ2-7; no reliable D call. The V and J ends lost 5 bases and 0 bases respectively, with 5 bases between them. CDR3 size: 12 residues. Germline V gene lookup returns CDR1 MDHEN and CDR2 SYDVKM. The CDR3 DNA is TGTGCCAGCAGTCCATCCTCCTACGAGCAGTACTTC. Protein product: CASSPSSYEQYF.

Remarks on this clone: This same CDR3 is encoded by further DNA sequences in the sample. CDR3 in DNA: TGCGCCAGCAGCTTAATCGGTGAGCAGTTCTTC. Its protein product is CASSLIGEQFF. The rearrangement links TRBV5-1 to TRBJ2-1; D gene unclear. CDR3 length equals 11 residues. Trimming stripped 2 bases from V and 9 bases from J, with 6 bases between. Germline V gene lookup returns CDR1 SGHRS and CDR2 YFSETQ.

This clone came up once. V gene TRBV5-6 combines with J gene TRBJ2-1; 11 nucleotides align to TRBD2. The CDR3 has 16 amino acids. The J segment lost 4 bases and the V segment lost 3 bases, leaving 6 bases of the junction unmatched. Germline-derived CDR1 and CDR2 are SGHDT and YYEEEE. In nucleotides, the CDR3 is TGTGCCAGCAGCTGGATGACTAGCGGGACGTACAATGAGCAGTTCTTC. Translated: CASSWMTSGTYNEQFF.

This chain links TRBV7-6 with TRBJ2-7; 7 bases agree with TRBD1. There are 18 residues in the CDR3. Trimming at V came to 1 base and at J to 0 bases, leaving 12 bases not matched to a gene. Germline V gives CDR1 SGHVS, CDR2 FNYEAQ. The CDR3 sequence: CASSLEPKTGYNSYEQYF. Written as DNA, the CDR3 is TGTGCCAGCAGCTTAGAACCCAAGACAGGGTATAACTCCTACGAGCAGTACTTC.

This chain joins TRBV28 and TRBJ2-1; 9 nucleotides agree with TRBD1. J was trimmed by 4 bases and V by 8 bases; bases with no gene match: 6. The CDR3 runs 14 residues. Germline assignment: CDR1 MDHEN and CDR2 SYDVKM. Here the CDR3 reads CASFDRGSYNEQFF. The CDR3 coding sequence is TGTGCCAGCTTCGACAGGGGGAGTTACAATGAGCAGTTCTTC. Variable domain in full (rest from reference TRBV28 and TRBJ2-1): DVKVTQSSRYLVKRTGEKVFLECVQDMDHENMFWYRQDPGLGLRLIYFSYDVKMKEKGDIPEGYSVSREKKERFSLILESASTNQTSMYLCASFDRGSYNEQFFGPGTRLTVL.

This chain links TRBV4-1 with TRBJ2-1, with TRBD2 as a possible D gene (5 bases). The germline CDR1 and CDR2 sequences are MGHRA and YSYEKL. V was trimmed by 0 bases and J by 8 bases, leaving 17 bases between them. CDR3 size: 16 residues. In nucleotides, the CDR3 is TGCGCCAGCAGCCAAGATATAGGGAGAGGAGCTTATGAGCAGTTCTTC. This encodes CASSQDIGRGAYEQFF.

The J gene is TRBJ2-7, the V gene TRBV19; D uncertain. Germline assignment: CDR1 LNHDA and CDR2 SQIVND (reference sequence). The CDR3 is 14 amino acids. Trimming stripped 6 bases from V and 2 bases from J, with 14 bases between. CDR3 in amino acids: CASRPEQYPYEQYF. The DNA for the CDR3 is TGTGCCAGTAGGCCCGAACAGTACCCCTACGAGCAGTACTTC.

DNA for the CDR3: TGTGCCAGCAGTTCAAGACCGCCAACTAATGAAAAACTGTTTTTT. Amino acids: CASSSRPPTNEKLFF. The chain carries TRBV27 and TRBJ1-4; no firm D call. The CDR3 spans 15 residues. Germline CDR1 and CDR2: MNHEY and SMNVEV (reference sequence). Trimming took 4 bases from V and 0 from J, leaving 9 bases between them.

This CDR3 reads CASSFGGSTGELFF. CDR3 DNA sequence: TGCGCCAGCAGCTTCGGTGGGAGCACCGGGGAGCTGTTTTTT. The rearrangement uses TRBV5-1 and TRBJ2-2; TRBD2 might be the D (5 bases). From germline, CDR1 is SGHRS and CDR2 YFSETQ. V lost 2 bases and J lost 4, with 9 bases in between. The CDR3 is made up of 14 amino acids. Full variable domain (remainder filled in from reference TRBV5-1 and TRBJ2-2): KAGVTQTPRYLIKTRGQQVTLSCSPISGHRSVSWYQQTPGQGLQFLFEYFSETQRNKGNFPGRFSGRQFSNSRSEMNVSTLELGDSALYLCASSFGGSTGELFFGEGSRLTVL.